A single sample is the source of the 11 T cell receptor beta chains below, sequenced in a study of shared clonotypes between healthy human individuals. Using immunoSEQ multiplex PCR, the repertoire was profiled, and TCRdb retains in-frame clones only, with some absent. The sample holds hundreds of thousands of clones; 90% to 96% are singletons and the top ten take 0.06%. The material sequenced was naive CD4+ T cells sorted from blood. As to subset: CD45RA+ positively selected. Every receptor here comes from a woman in her 30s in good health.

Regarding this clone: The sample has other DNA sequences that encode this CDR3 too. The chain has TRBV7-9 and TRBJ2-7; no definite D call. V was shortened by 3 bases and J by 5 bases, with 8 bases between the two germline ends. Germline values: CDR1 SEHNR, CDR2 FQNEAQ (reference sequence). The CDR3 sequence is 12 residues long. The CDR3 here is CASSLGGDEQYF. The CDR3 DNA is TGTGCCAGCAGCTTGGGCGGAGACGAGCAGTACTTC.

The chain has TRBV9 and TRBJ1-3; D call uncertain. This CDR3 has 13 residues. Trimming cost V 0 bases and J 3 bases, with 4 bases left between them. The germline CDR1 and CDR2 sequences are SGDLS and YYNGEE. The CDR3 sequence: CASSVAGGNTIYF. The DNA for the CDR3 is TGTGCCAGCAGCGTAGCTGGTGGAAACACCATATATTTT.

This chain joins TRBV7-9 and TRBJ2-2; TRBD1 might be the D (5 bases). CDR3 size: 18 residues. Germline V CDR1 and CDR2: SEHNR, FQNEAQ (reference sequence). V lost 5 bases to trimming and J lost 4 bases, with 23 bases between them. CDR3 DNA: TGTGCCAGCAGCCCGAAAAGGGGCGGCTCTGTTGTCACCGGGGAGCTGTTTTTT. Translated: CASSPKRGGSVVTGELFF.

The chain joins TRBV29-1 to TRBJ2-3, with D perhaps given as TRBD1 or TRBD2 (5 bases each). CDR1 and CDR2 from the germline V gene are SQVTM and ANQGSEA. V shed 3 bases and J shed 1 base, with 11 bases lying between them. The CDR3 runs to 14 residues. This CDR3 reads CSVEGVWGTDTQYF. DNA of the CDR3: TGCAGCGTTGAGGGGGTTTGGGGCACAGATACGCAGTATTTT.

The chain recombines TRBV13 with TRBJ2-1, with TRBD2 matching 11 bases. Per germline, CDR1 PRHDT and CDR2 FYEKMQ (reference sequence). The V segment lost 5 bases and the J segment 6 bases; nucleotides outside the gene matches: 6. The CDR3 is made up of 15 amino acids. CDR3 sequence reads: CASSPRLAGPNEQFF. CDR3 coding DNA: TGTGCCAGCAGCCCCCGACTAGCGGGACCCAATGAGCAGTTCTTC.

The J gene is TRBJ1-6, the V gene TRBV15, with unresolved D. The CDR3 is 16 amino acids. V lost 6 bases to trimming and J lost 6 bases, with 18 bases between them. Germline-derived CDR1 and CDR2 are LNHNV and YYDKDF (reference sequence). CDR3 nucleotides: TGTGCCACCAGGGCGGCCAGTAGTAGATTTAATTCACCCCTCCACTTT. Amino acids: CATRAASSRFNSPLHF.

The chain combines TRBV6-1 with TRBJ2-5, with 9 bases identical to TRBD1. This CDR3 has 14 amino acids. From germline, CDR1 is MNHNS and CDR2 SASEGT. Trimming at V came to 5 bases and at J to 13 bases, leaving 14 bases not matched to a gene. CDR3 amino acids: CASSRDRDGAGPYF. The CDR3 DNA reads as TGTGCCAGCAGTAGGGACAGGGACGGCGCGGGCCCGTACTTC.

The J gene is TRBJ1-4, the V gene TRBV4-2, with TRBD1 matching over 8 bases. The V gene end was trimmed by 1 base and the J gene end by 10 bases; junction bases not matched to a gene: 11. Germline V gives CDR1 LGHNA, CDR2 YNFKEQ. The CDR3 consists of 16 residues. CDR3 sequence: CASSQVSTGAGGKLFF. For the CDR3, the DNA is TGTGCCAGCAGCCAAGTCTCGACAGGGGCGGGGGGAAAACTGTTTTTT.

This chain uses TRBV6-4 with TRBJ2-2, with D uncertain. V shed 6 bases and J shed 1 base, with 9 bases lying between them. The V gene's germline CDR1 is MRHNA and CDR2 SNTAGT. This CDR3 contains 14 residues. CDR3 protein: CASRSTGNTGELFF. CDR3 in DNA: TGTGCCAGCAGATCAACTGGGAACACCGGGGAGCTGTTTTTT.

V gene TRBV5-6 combines with J gene TRBJ2-3, with D perhaps matching TRBD2 (6 bases). The length of the CDR3 is 15 residues. Trimming removed 4 bases at V and 2 bases at J, with 14 bases between. Germline values: CDR1 SGHDT, CDR2 YYEEEE. The chain's CDR3 is CASSAVGGVTDTQYF. CDR3 in DNA: TGTGCCAGCAGCGCGGTCGGCGGGGTCACAGATACGCAGTATTTT.

V usage is TRBV19 and J usage is TRBJ2-7, with 8 bases that match TRBD1. Germline V lookup: CDR1 LNHDA, CDR2 SQIVND (reference sequence). V shed 6 bases and J 7 bases; nucleotides not matched to a gene: 8. The CDR3 contains 13 residues. This chain's CDR3 is CASSPDRDREQYF. The CDR3 DNA is TGTGCCAGTAGCCCGGACAGGGACCGGGAGCAGTACTTC. The whole variable domain, remainder taken from reference TRBV19 and TRBJ2-7, is DGGITQSPKYLFRKEGQNVTLSCEQNLNHDAMYWYRQDPGQGLRLIYYSQIVNDFQKGDIAEGYSVSREKKESFPLTVTSAQKNPTAFYLCASSPDRDREQYFGPGTRLTVT.